A few counts support the clone carrying this T cell receptor beta chain. Its antigen is currently unknown. These data belong to a study of blood T cells in healthy people across ages. Whole-study findings and limits: Diversity estimates drawn from one million T cells were deemed underestimates.

The authors ran a second PCR of roughly 6 to 12 cycles using a sample-barcoded 5' primer and a J-beta primer mix. Each cDNA molecule carried a tag from a template-switch adaptor that contained 12 random nucleotides. Each CDR3 protein is one row after TCRdb ran MiXCR on the 5' RACE reads. The sample records approximately 1,000,000 distinct CDR3 sequences, around two fifths being singletons. The CDR3 consists of 15 residues. J gave up 2 bases and V 3 bases, and 5 bases lay outside the gene matches. Germline V gene lookup returns CDR1 MGHRA and CDR2 YSYEKL. Donor samples were obtained from healthy Caucasian individuals from Russia, aged 6 to 90.

The V call is TRBV4-1, the J call TRBJ2-3; 7 bases agree with TRBD1. The TCR sequence derives from a man aged 18-30 years in good health. Source material: blood. The CDR3 DNA follows: TGCGCCAGCAGCCAGCAGGACAGGCCCACAGATACGCAGTATTTT. Its translation: CASSQQDRPTDTQYF.